This TCR beta chain was sequenced during a study of blood T cells in healthy people across ages. Study-wide points: Naive CD4+ cell counts and diversity both ran higher in long-lived than in aged donors. A roughly linear age-dependent decrease characterized TCR beta diversity per million T cells.

Donation came from healthy Caucasian individuals in Russia who were aged about 6 to 95. On this clonotype: Its specificity is not known.

With a J-beta primer mix and a sample-barcoded 5' primer, a second PCR ran about 7 to 12 cycles. Each TCR beta cDNA got a 12-nucleotide random molecular identifier. TCRdb independently ran MiXCR on the 5' RACE reads; one entry per CDR3 protein. The sample has over a million distinct CDR3 sequences, more than 35% seen once. V trimming: 2 bases; J trimming: 7 bases; junction bases outside the gene matches: 17. Germline CDR1 reads SGHTA; CDR2 reads FQGTGA. The CDR3 is 17 amino acids. This TCR derives from a woman aged 55-70 years in good health. The chain is built from TRBV7-3 and TRBJ2-7; 7 positions match TRBD2. The sample consisted of blood. CDR3 nucleotide sequence: TGTGCCAGCAGCTTAGGGTGGGTGCGGGAGTCCTCGAGGGAGCAGTACTTC. Translation gives CASSLGWVRESSREQYF.